These 2 T cell receptor beta chains were sequenced from one sample in a study of blood T cell repertoires in COVID-19. Sequencing was performed with immunoSEQ multiplex PCR; in TCRdb, only in-frame clones are kept and a portion is missing. The profile shows about 290,000 clones, around 90% of them singletons. The sample was peripheral blood. These receptors all stem from a woman aged 40 to 49 who had recovered from COVID-19.

Only a few counts were recorded for this clone. The rearrangement uses TRBV25-1 and TRBJ2-2, with 7 bases fitting TRBD1. The CDR3 extends over 15 amino acids. V lost 4 bases and J lost 5; bases outside the gene matches: 7. The germline V gene encodes CDR1 MGHDK and CDR2 SYGVNS. CDR3 sequence: CASSARQGRTGELFF. CDR3 coding DNA: TGTGCCAGCAGTGCGAGACAGGGTAGGACCGGGGAGCTGTTTTTT.

The chain couples TRBV5-4 to TRBJ2-5, with D possibly being TRBD1 (7 bases). The germline gives CDR1 SGHNT, CDR2 YYREEE (reference sequence). The CDR3 loop spans 18 amino acids. V lost 0 bases and J lost 3, with 21 bases in between. CDR3 DNA sequence: TGTGCCAGCAGCTTGGACGGTCGCCAGGGGGGAGATGAAGAGACCCAGTACTTC. Translated: CASSLDGRQGGDEETQYF.